This T cell receptor (beta chain) was recorded in a study of cytomegalovirus exposure and HLA in healthy donors. Study context: Genotyping of 398 donors showed that 80% to 85% belonged to the Caucasian-associated ancestry cluster.

Donors in the study were healthy people who gave bone marrow. The study, taken as a whole, reports: Analysis was carried out at a later point, and it linked a missense DCLRE1C variant to TCR beta V- and J-gene trimming.

Researchers ran the PCR with 60 Vbeta and 13 Jbeta primers. Clones were read by immunoSEQ multiplex PCR, and TCRdb kept only the in-frame ones, dropping some. The sample yields roughly 190,000 clones, 75% to 90% seen once. Note on this clone: What it binds is unknown.

The ends were cut back, 6 bases at V and 5 bases at J, with 10 bases in the middle. The germline V gene encodes CDR1 LNHDA and CDR2 SQIVND (reference sequence). This CDR3 spans 12 amino acids. The TCR originated in a young woman in good health and CMV-seronegative. The gene calls are TRBV19 and TRBJ1-1; D is uncertain. Material: PBMCs. Written as DNA, the CDR3 is TGTGCCAGTAGCCGTACTCTAACTGAAGCTTTCTTT. Amino acid sequence: CASSRTLTEAFF.